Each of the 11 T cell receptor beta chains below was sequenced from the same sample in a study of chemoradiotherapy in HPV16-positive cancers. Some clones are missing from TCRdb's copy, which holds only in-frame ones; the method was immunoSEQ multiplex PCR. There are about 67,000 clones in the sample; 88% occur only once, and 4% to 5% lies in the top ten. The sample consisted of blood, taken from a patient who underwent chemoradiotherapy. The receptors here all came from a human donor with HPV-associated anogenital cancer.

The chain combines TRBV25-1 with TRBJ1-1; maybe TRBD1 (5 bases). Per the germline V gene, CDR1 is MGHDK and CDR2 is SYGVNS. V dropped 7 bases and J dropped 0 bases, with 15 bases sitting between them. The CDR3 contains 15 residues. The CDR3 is CASTPRGFLNTEAFF. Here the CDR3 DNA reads TGTGCCAGCACACCACGGGGGTTTCTGAACACTGAAGCTTTCTTT.

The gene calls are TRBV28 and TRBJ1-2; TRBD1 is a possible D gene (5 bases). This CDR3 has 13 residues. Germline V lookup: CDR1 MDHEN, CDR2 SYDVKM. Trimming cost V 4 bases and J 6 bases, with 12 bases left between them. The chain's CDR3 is CASSWSGLNGYTF. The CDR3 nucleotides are TGTGCCAGCAGTTGGTCAGGGTTGAATGGCTACACCTTC.

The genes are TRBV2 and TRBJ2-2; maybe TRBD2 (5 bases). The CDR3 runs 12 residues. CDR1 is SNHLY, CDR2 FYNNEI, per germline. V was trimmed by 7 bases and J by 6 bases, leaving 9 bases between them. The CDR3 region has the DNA TGTGCCAGCAATCGGGATCCCGGGGAGCTGTTTTTT. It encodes CASNRDPGELFF.

This chain's CDR3 is CASSNRQGLNTEAFF. The CDR3 DNA is TGTGCCAGCAGCAACAGACAGGGCCTTAACACTGAAGCTTTCTTT. V and J are TRBV7-8 and TRBJ1-1; 7 nucleotides align to TRBD1. V trimming: 5 bases; J trimming: 2 bases; junction bases outside the gene matches: 8. CDR1 and CDR2 from the germline V gene are SGHVS and FQNEAQ. There are 15 residues in the CDR3. Complete variable domain (other parts from reference TRBV7-8 and TRBJ1-1): GAGVSQSPRYKVAKRGQDVALRCDPISGHVSLFWYQQALGQGPEFLTYFQNEAQLDKSGLPSDRFFAERPEGSVSTLKIQRTQQEDSAVYLCASSNRQGLNTEAFFGQGTRLTVV.

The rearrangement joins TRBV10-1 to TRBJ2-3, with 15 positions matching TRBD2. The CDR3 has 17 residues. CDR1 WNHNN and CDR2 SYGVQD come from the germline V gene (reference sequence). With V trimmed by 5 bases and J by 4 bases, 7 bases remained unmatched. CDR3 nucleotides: TGCGCCAGCAGTTCCACCGGGACTAGCGGGGGGCCAGATACGCAGTATTTT. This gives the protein CASSSTGTSGGPDTQYF.

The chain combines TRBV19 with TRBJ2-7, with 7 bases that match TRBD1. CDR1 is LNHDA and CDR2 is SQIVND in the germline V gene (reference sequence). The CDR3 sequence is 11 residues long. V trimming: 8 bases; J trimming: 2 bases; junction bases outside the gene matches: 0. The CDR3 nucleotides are TGTGCCAGTGGGACAGCCTACGAGCAGTACTTC. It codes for CASGTAYEQYF.

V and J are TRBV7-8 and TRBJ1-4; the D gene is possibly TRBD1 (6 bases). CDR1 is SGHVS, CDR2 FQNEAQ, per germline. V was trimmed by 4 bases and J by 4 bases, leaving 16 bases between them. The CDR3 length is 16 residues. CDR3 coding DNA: TGTGCCAGCAGCTCAGCCCGTGGACAGAATAATGAAAAACTGTTTTTT. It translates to CASSSARGQNNEKLFF.

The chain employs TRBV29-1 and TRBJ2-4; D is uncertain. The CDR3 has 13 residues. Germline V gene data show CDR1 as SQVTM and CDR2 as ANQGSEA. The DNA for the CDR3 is TGCAGGAATTGGTGCTGCCTGAAAAACATTCAGTACTTC. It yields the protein CRNWCCLKNIQYF.

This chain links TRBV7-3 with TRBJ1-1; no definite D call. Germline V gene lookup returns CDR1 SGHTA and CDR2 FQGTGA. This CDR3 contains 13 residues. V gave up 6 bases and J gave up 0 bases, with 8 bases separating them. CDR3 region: CASSSGLNTEAFF. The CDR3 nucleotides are TGTGCCAGCAGTAGCGGGTTGAACACTGAAGCTTTCTTT.

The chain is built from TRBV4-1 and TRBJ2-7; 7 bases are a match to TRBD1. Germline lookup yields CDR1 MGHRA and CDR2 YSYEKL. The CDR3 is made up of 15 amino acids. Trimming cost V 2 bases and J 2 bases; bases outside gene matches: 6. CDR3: CASSQTGTETYEQYF. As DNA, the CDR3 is TGCGCCAGCAGCCAAACCGGGACAGAGACCTACGAGCAGTACTTC.

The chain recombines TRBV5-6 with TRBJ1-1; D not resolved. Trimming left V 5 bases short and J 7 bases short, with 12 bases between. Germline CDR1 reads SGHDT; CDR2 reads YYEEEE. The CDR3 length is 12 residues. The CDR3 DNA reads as TGTGCCAGCAGTTACGGACTCGGTGAAGCTTTCTTT. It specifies CASSYGLGEAFF.